This TCR beta chain was captured by sequencing in a study of T cell responses to AZD1222 COVID-19 vaccine. The protocol was immunoSEQ multiplex PCR, while the TCRdb copy is restricted to in-frame clones and leaves out a portion. The sample has around 140,000 clones, around 89% seen once; the top ten hold 1.5% to 2%. The CDR3 runs to 18 residues. CDR1 and CDR2 from the germline V gene are SGHVS and FQNEAQ. V lost 1 base to trimming and J lost 1 base, with 18 bases between them. The receptor comes from an adult in good health. The sequencing used peripheral blood, collected on day 0 of AZD1222 vaccination. The chain links TRBV7-8 to TRBJ2-3; D remains unclear. CDR3 DNA sequence: TGTGCCAGCAGCTTAGGCGTGCTCGGCTTTAGGGGCACAGATACGCAGTATTTT. It codes for CASSLGVLGFRGTDTQYF.